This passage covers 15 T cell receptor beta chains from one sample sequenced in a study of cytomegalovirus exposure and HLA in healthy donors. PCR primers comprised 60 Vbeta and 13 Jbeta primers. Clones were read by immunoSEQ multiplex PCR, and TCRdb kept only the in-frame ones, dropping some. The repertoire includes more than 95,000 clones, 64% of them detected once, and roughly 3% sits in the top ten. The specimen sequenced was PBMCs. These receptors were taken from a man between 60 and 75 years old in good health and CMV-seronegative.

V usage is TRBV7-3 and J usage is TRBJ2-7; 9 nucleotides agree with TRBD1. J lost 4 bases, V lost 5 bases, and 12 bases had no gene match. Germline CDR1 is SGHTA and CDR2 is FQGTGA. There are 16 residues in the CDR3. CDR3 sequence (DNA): TGTGCCAGCAGCCCTGTGACCGGGACAGGGTTGTACGAGCAGTACTTC. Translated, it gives CASSPVTGTGLYEQYF.

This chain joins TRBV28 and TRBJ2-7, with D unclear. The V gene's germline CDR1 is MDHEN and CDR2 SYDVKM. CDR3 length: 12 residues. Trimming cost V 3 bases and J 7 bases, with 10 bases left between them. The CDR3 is CASSLYGSEQYF. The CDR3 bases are TGTGCCAGCAGTTTGTACGGTAGTGAGCAGTACTTC.

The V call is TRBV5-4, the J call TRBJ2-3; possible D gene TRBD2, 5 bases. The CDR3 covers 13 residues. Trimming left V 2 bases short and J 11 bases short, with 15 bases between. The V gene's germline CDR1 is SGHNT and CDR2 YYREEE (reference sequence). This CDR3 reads CASSFDSLGEQYF. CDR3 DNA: TGTGCCAGCAGCTTTGATTCCCTGGGAGAGCAGTATTTT.

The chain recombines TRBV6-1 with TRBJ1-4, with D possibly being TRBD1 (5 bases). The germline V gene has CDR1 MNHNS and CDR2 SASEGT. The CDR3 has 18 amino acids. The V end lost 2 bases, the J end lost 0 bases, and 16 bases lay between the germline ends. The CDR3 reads CASSESLVWGATNEKLFF. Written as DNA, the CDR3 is TGTGCCAGCAGTGAATCCTTAGTCTGGGGGGCAACTAATGAAAAACTGTTTTTT.

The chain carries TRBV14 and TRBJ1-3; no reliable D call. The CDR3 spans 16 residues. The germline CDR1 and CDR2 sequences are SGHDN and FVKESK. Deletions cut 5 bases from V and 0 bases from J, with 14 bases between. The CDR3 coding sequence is TGTGCCAGCAGCGTCAAACCAACGAGCTCTGGAAACACCATATATTTT. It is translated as CASSVKPTSSGNTIYF.

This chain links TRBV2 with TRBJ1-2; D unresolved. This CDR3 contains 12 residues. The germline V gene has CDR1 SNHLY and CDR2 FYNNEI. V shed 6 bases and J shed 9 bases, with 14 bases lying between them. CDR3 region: CASREGARSYTF. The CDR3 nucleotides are TGTGCCAGCAGGGAGGGCGCGAGAAGCTACACCTTC.

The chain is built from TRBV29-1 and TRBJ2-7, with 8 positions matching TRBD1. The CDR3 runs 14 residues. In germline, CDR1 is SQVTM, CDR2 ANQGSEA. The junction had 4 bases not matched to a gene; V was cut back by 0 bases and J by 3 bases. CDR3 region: CSVEDRTGGYEQYF. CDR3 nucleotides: TGCAGCGTTGAAGACCGAACAGGGGGCTACGAGCAGTACTTC.

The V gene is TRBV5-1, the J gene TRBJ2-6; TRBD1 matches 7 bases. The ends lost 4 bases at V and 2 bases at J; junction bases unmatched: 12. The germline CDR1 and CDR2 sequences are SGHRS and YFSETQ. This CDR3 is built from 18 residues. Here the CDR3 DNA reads TGCGCCAGCAGCCCCGCATGGACCGACAGGGCTGGGGCCAACGTCCTGACTTTC. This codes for CASSPAWTDRAGANVLTF.

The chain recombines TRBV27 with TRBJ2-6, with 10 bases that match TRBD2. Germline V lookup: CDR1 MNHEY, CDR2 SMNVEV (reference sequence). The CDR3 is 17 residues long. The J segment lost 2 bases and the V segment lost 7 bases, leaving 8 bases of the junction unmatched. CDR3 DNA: TGTGCCAGCAAGGGGGCTAGCGGGAGCGCTGGGGCCAACGTCCTGACTTTC. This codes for CASKGASGSAGANVLTF.

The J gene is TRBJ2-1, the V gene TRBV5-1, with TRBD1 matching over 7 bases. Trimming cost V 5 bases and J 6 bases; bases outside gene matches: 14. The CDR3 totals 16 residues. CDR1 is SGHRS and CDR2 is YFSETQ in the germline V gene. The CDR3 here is CASSEQGQRGSNEQFF. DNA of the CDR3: TGCGCCAGCAGTGAACAGGGGCAAAGAGGTTCCAATGAGCAGTTCTTC.

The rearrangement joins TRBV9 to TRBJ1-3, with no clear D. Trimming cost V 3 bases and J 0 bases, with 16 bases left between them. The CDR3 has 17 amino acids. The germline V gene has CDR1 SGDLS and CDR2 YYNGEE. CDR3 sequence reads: CASSAGTPPLSGNTIYF. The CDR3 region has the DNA TGTGCCAGCAGCGCAGGAACGCCGCCACTCTCTGGAAACACCATATATTTT.

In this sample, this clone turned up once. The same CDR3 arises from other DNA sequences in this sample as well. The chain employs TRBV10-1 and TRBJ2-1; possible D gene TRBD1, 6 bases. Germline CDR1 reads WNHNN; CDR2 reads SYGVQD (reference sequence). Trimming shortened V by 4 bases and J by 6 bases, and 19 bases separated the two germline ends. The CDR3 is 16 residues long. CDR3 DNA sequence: TGCGCCAGCAGTGTGCTCCGGGACAAACTAGGCAATGAGCAGTTCTTC. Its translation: CASSVLRDKLGNEQFF.

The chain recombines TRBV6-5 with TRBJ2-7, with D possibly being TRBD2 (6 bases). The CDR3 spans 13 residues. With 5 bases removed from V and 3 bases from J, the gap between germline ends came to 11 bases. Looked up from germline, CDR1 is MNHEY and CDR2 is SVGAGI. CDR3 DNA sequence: TGTGCCAGCAGTCGAGGGACTCTCTACGAGCAGTACTTC. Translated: CASSRGTLYEQYF.

The CDR3 nucleotides are TGCGCCAGCAGACCCGGGTCTGGAAACACCATATATTTT. It yields the protein CASRPGSGNTIYF. The rearrangement joins TRBV10-2 to TRBJ1-3; D gene uncertain. Trimming stripped 6 bases from V and 1 base from J, with 7 bases between. The CDR3 runs 13 residues. Per the germline V gene, CDR1 is WSHSY and CDR2 is SAAADI.

In DNA form, the CDR3 reads TGCGCCAGCAGTAGGACATCCGCTTTCTCTGGGGCCAACGTCCTGACTTTC. Encoded protein: CASSRTSAFSGANVLTF. V is TRBV5-1 and J is TRBJ2-6; tentative D call: TRBD1 (5 bases). Germline CDR1 reads SGHRS; CDR2 reads YFSETQ. Trimming removed 5 bases at V and 0 bases at J, with 15 bases between. The CDR3 totals 17 residues.